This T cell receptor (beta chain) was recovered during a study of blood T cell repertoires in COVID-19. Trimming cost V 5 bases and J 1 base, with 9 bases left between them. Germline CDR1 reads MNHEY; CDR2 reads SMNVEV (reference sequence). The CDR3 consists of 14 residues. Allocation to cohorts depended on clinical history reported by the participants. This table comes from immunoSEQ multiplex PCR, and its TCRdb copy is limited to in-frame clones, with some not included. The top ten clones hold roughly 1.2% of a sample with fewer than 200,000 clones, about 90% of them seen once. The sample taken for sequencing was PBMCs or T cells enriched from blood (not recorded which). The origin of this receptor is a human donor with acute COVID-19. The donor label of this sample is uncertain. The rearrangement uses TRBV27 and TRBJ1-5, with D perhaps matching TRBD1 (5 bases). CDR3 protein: CASSRAGSNQPQHF. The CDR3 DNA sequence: TGTGCCAGCAGTCGTGCAGGGAGCAATCAGCCCCAGCATTTT.